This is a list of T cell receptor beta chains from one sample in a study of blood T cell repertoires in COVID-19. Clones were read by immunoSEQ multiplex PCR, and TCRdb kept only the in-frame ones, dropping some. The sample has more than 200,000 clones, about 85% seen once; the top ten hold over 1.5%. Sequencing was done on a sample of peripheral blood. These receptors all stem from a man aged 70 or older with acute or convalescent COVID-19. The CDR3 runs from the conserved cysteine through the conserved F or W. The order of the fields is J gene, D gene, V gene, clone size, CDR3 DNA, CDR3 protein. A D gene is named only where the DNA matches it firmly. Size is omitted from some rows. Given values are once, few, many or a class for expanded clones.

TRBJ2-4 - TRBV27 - TGTGCCAGCAGTCCCCTTCGGAGCTTAGCCAAAAACATTCAGTACTTC CASSPLRSLAKNIQYF
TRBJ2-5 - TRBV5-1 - TGCGCCAGCAGCTTGGTGGGCGGGCGAGAGACCCAGTACTTC CASSLVGGRETQYF
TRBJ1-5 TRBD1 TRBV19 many TGTGCCAGTACCGACAGGGTAAGCAATCAGCCCCAGCATTTT CASTDRVSNQPQHF
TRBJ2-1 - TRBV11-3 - TGTGCCAGCAGCCCACGGCATAAAGGGGATGAGCAGTTCTTC CASSPRHKGDEQFF
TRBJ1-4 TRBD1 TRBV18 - TGTGCCAGCTCACCACGGCCGGGACAGGGTCAACTTGGCACTAATGAAAAACTGTTTTTT CASSPRPGQGQLGTNEKLFF
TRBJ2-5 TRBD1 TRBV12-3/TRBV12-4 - TGTGCCAGCAGCTCGACAGGGACGGAGACCCAGTACTTC CASSSTGTETQYF
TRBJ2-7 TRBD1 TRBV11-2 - TGTGCCAGCAGCTTAGACCCCCACAGGGGGCTGGACGAGCAGTACTTC CASSLDPHRGLDEQYF
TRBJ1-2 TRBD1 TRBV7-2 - TGTGCCAGCAGCAAGGCCGGGACAGATAACTATGGCTACACCTTC CASSKAGTDNYGYTF
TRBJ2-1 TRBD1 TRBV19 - TGTGCCAGTAGTAAGGGACAGGGGGCACGTAGCTCCTACAATGAGCAGTTCTTC CASSKGQGARSSYNEQFF
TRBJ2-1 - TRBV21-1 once TGTGCCAGCATCCAAAGGGTAGGGACTAGCGGGAGGGCCTCCTACAATGAGCAGTTCTTC CASIQRVGTSGRASYNEQFF
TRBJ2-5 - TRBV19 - TGTGCCAGTAGGCAGGGTCCTGGGGCAGAGACCCAGTACTTC CASRQGPGAETQYF
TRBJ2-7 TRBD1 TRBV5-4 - TGTGCCAGCAGCAACCCGGGACAGGGGGTCGGTGAGCAGTACTTC CASSNPGQGVGEQYF
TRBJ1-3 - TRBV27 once TGTGCCAGCAGTTTGCGAGGGTCTAAAGGAAACACCATATATTTT CASSLRGSKGNTIYF
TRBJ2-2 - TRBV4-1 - TGCGCCAGCAGCCAAGCCACAGGGTTGTCCGGGGAGCTGTTTTTT CASSQATGLSGELFF
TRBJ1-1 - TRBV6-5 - TGTGCCAGCAGTTACGGGGCAGGGCGGGCTTTCTTT CASSYGAGRAFF
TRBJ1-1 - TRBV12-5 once TGTGCTAGTGGTCCGCCGACTGGCACTGAAGCTTTCTTT CASGPPTGTEAFF
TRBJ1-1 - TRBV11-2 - TGTGCCAGCAGCTCGCAGATGAACACTGAAGCTTTCTTT CASSSQMNTEAFF
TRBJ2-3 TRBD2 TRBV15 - TGTGCCACCAGCAGAGACCTAGCGGGAGGTTCAGATACGCAGTATTTT CATSRDLAGGSDTQYF
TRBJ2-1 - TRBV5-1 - TGCGCCAGCACCATAGGGGGACCGCCTCGTGGTGAGCAGTTCTTC CASTIGGPPRGEQFF
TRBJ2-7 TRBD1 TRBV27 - TGTGCCAGCAGTTTCTCTTCCGGGACAGGGGTTCTCGAGCAGTACTTC CASSFSSGTGVLEQYF
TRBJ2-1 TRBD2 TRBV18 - TGTGCCAGCTCACCCGGACTAGTTGCCCATGAGCAGTTCTTC CASSPGLVAHEQFF
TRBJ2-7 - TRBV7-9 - TGTGCCAGCAGCGCATGGGCGGGGGGACAGGGACTTAACTACGAGCAGTACTTC CASSAWAGGQGLNYEQYF
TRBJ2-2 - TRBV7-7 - TGTGCCAGCAGCCCCTCAGCGGGCACCGGGGAGCTGTTTTTT CASSPSAGTGELFF
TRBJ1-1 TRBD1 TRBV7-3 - TGTGCCAGCAGCTCGGACAGGTCCGCTGAAGCTTTCTTT CASSSDRSAEAFF
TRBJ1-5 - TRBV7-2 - TGTGCCAGCAGCTCTGCCGGGACTGGTTATCAGCCCCAGCATTTT CASSSAGTGYQPQHF
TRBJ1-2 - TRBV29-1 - TGCAGCGTTGAAGAGGGGAGGGGTGGCTACACCTTC CSVEEGRGGYTF
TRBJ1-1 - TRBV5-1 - TGCGCCAGCAGCCCCCAGGGGACCACTGAAGCTTTCTTT CASSPQGTTEAFF
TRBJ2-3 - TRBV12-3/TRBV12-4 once TGTGCCAGCACCCGGGGGAGCACAGATACGCAGTATTTT CASTRGSTDTQYF
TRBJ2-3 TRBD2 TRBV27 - TGTGCCAGCAGGGCGAAATTCGTAGCGGGGAGGCCGCCAGATACGCAGTATTTT CASRAKFVAGRPPDTQYF
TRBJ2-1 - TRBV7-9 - TGTGCCAGCAGCGGCCGGGGGGCCATATCCTACAATGAGCAGTTCTTC CASSGRGAISYNEQFF
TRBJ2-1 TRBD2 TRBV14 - TGTGCCAGCAGCCAAATGACTAGCAGCTCCTACAATGAGCAGTTCTTC CASSQMTSSSYNEQFF
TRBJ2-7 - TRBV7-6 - TGTGCCAGCAGCTCGACTCCCCAGGGGAGCGAGCAGTACTTC CASSSTPQGSEQYF
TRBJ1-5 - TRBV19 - TGTGCCAGCTGTCGTTACAGGGATAGCAATCAGCCCCAGCATTTT CASCRYRDSNQPQHF
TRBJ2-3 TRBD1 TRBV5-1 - TGCGCCAGCAGCGCCGACAGGGGGTTATCGACAGATACGCAGTATTTT CASSADRGLSTDTQYF
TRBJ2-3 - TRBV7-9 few TGTGCCAGCAGCAACTCAGGGGATACGCAGTATTTT CASSNSGDTQYF
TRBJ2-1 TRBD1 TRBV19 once TGTGCCAGTAGTATAGACCAGGGGGCTACCTACAATGAGCAGTTCTTC CASSIDQGATYNEQFF
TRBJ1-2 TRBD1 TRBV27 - TGTGCCAGCAGTTTACGGACAGGGGATGGCTACACCTTC CASSLRTGDGYTF
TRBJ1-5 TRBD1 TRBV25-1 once TGTGCCAGCCAAGGGACAGGGGAACCGCCCCAGCATTTT CASQGTGEPPQHF
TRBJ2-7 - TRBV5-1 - TGCGCCAGCAGCTTGGGGGGTCCGACGGGGTATCACGAGCAGTACTTC CASSLGGPTGYHEQYF
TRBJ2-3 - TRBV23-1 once TGCGCCAGCAGTCAATCTTTGGACTTACAGTTAGATACGCAGTATTTT CASSQSLDLQLDTQYF
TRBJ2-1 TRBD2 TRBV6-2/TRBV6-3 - TGTGCCAGCAGTTACTCGGAGCGGCTAGGACTAGCGAGATCGACCGGACCGGAGCAGTTCTTC CASSYSERLGLARSTGPEQFF
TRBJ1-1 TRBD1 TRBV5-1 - TGCGCCAGCAGCCCGAGGGACAGGGGGCTCGGCCTACTATCTGAAGCTTTCTTT CASSPRDRGLGLLSEAFF
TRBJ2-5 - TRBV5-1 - TGCGCCAGCAGTCCGTCTGGGCTAGCGTGGGAGACCCAGTACTTC CASSPSGLAWETQYF
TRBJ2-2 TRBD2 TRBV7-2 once TGTGCCAGCAGCTTTAGCGGGGCGAACACCGGGGAGCTGTTTTTT CASSFSGANTGELFF
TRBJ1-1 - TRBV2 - TGTGCCACCTCAACCCGGGGCACTGAAGCTTTCTTT CATSTRGTEAFF
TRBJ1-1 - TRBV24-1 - TGTGCCACCAGTGATGGCCCTAACACTGAAGCTTTCTTT CATSDGPNTEAFF
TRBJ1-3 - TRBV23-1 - TGCGCCAGCAGGCGCAGGGATCGCTCTGGAAACACCATATATTTT CASRRRDRSGNTIYF
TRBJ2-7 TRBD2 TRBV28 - TGTGCCAGCAAAGGGTGGACTAGCATCTACGAGCAGTACTTC CASKGWTSIYEQYF
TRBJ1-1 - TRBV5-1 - TGCGCCAGCAGCCCAAACAGGGAGAGCACTGAAGCTTTCTTT CASSPNRESTEAFF
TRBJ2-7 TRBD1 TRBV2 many TGTGCCAGCAGTACCGGGACAGGGCTACGCGAGCAGTACTTC CASSTGTGLREQYF
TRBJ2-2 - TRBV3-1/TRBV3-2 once TGTGCCAGCAGCCAATATTCAGCGAACACCGGGGAGCTGTTTTTT CASSQYSANTGELFF
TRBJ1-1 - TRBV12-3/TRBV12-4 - TGTGCCAGCAGTTCCGACATGAACACTGAAGCTTTCTTT CASSSDMNTEAFF
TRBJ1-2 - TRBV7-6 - TGTGCCAGCAGTCCACGGGACACCGGCTATGGCTACACCTTC CASSPRDTGYGYTF